The 5 T cell receptor beta chains in this list originate from one sample, sequenced in a study of chemoradiotherapy in HPV16-positive cancers. Here immunoSEQ multiplex PCR was the method, and the copy in TCRdb shows in-frame clones only, minus some. The data hold 6,000 to 7,500 clones, with around nine tenths observed a single time. The source was tumor tissue, collected from a patient who underwent chemoradiotherapy. These receptors were taken from a human donor with HPV-associated anogenital cancer.

This clone came up once. V usage is TRBV6-4 and J usage is TRBJ1-2, with D maybe TRBD1 (6 bases). Germline V gives CDR1 MRHNA, CDR2 SNTAGT. Trimming took off 0 bases at V and 7 bases at J, with 12 bases between the two ends. CDR3 length: 14 residues. CDR3 DNA sequence: TGTGCCAGCAGTGACTCAGAACAGGGAGGTGGCTACACCTTC. Amino acid sequence: CASSDSEQGGGYTF.

The rearrangement joins TRBV29-1 to TRBJ2-1; D assignment may be TRBD1 or TRBD2 (5 bases each). The CDR3 is 15 amino acids. Trimming removed 4 bases from V and 4 bases from J, with 17 bases in between. Germline V CDR1 and CDR2: SQVTM, ANQGSEA. In nucleotides, the CDR3 is TGCAGCGTTGCCCCAACCGGGACCTCATACAATGAGCAGTTCTTC. Translation gives CSVAPTGTSYNEQFF.

This clone was observed once. The chain carries TRBV6-6 and TRBJ1-2, with 12 bases lining up with TRBD1. The V and J ends lost 8 bases and 8 bases, in that order; junction bases with no gene match: 15. Germline V gives CDR1 MNHNY, CDR2 SVGAGI (reference sequence). This CDR3 is built from 16 residues. CDR3 in DNA: TGTGCCAGCTCAACCGGACGCGGGGACAGGGGGCACGGCTACACCTTC. Its protein product is CASSTGRGDRGHGYTF.

J is TRBJ1-2 and V is TRBV2; maybe TRBD1 (6 bases). Germline-derived CDR1 and CDR2 are SNHLY and FYNNEI. The V gene lost 7 bases and the J gene lost 4 bases, with 13 bases spanning the gap. CDR3 size: 13 residues. This CDR3 is CASMKQGIYGYTF. The CDR3 bases are TGTGCCAGCATGAAACAGGGTATCTATGGCTACACCTTC. Full variable domain (missing parts from reference TRBV2 and TRBJ1-2): EPEVTQTPSHQVTQMGQEVILRCVPISNHLYFYWYRQILGQKVEFLVSFYNNEISEKSEIFDDQFSVERPDGSNFTLKIRSTKLEDSAMYFCASMKQGIYGYTFGSGTRLTVV.

This chain connects TRBV19 to TRBJ2-5; TRBD1 aligns across 12 bases. The ends lost 1 base at V and 5 bases at J; junction bases unmatched: 11. In germline, CDR1 is LNHDA, CDR2 SQIVND (reference sequence). The CDR3 loop spans 18 amino acids. CDR3 protein: CASSIGSGGTGGEETQYF. In nucleotides, the CDR3 is TGTGCCAGTAGTATAGGGTCCGGGGGGACAGGGGGCGAGGAGACCCAGTACTTC.